The 10 T cell receptor beta chains reported below all come from one sample, sequenced in a study of response to subunit inactivated influenza vaccine. TCRdb analysed the RT-PCR reads with MiXCR anew, one entry per CDR3 protein. The table records roughly 460,000 distinct CDR3 sequences, approximately 11% of them present only once. The input for sequencing was PBMCs from blood, taken about 40 days after vaccination. The receptor source for this set is a man aged 50 to 59 who received an inactivated influenza vaccine.

The chain employs TRBV18 and TRBJ1-2, with no clear D. There are 13 residues in the CDR3. The germline V gene encodes CDR1 KGHSH and CDR2 LQKENI. The V gene lost 1 base and the J gene lost 3 bases, with 6 bases spanning the gap. This CDR3 reads CASSPQTDYGYTF. CDR3 nucleotide sequence: TGTGCCAGCTCACCACAAACTGACTATGGCTACACCTTC.

V usage is TRBV20-1 and J usage is TRBJ1-4; D gene ambiguous. Trimming shortened V by 1 base and J by 7 bases, and 10 bases separated the two germline ends. The germline V gene encodes CDR1 DFQATT and CDR2 SNEGSKA (reference sequence). The CDR3 is 13 residues long. The chain's CDR3 is CSARGTSGEKLFF. The CDR3 DNA sequence: TGCAGTGCTAGAGGGACTTCTGGTGAAAAACTGTTTTTT.

The chain combines TRBV14 with TRBJ2-7; 9 bases are shared with TRBD1. From germline, CDR1 is SGHDN and CDR2 FVKESK. The CDR3 sequence is 14 residues long. V lost 6 bases to trimming and J lost 2 bases; unmatched junction nucleotides: 5. Here the CDR3 DNA reads TGTGCCAGCAGTCGGACAGGGGCTGCCTACGAGCAGTACTTC. Translating gives CASSRTGAAYEQYF.

This clonotype was recorded many times. This chain joins TRBV25-1 and TRBJ2-2; TRBD1 or TRBD2 may be the D gene (5 bases each). Germline V CDR1 and CDR2: MGHDK, SYGVNS. The CDR3 consists of 13 residues. The V gene lost 7 bases and the J gene lost 7 bases, with 13 bases spanning the gap. CDR3 amino acids: CASTLGEGGELFF. Written as DNA, the CDR3 is TGTGCCAGCACCCTGGGGGAAGGCGGGGAGCTGTTTTTT.

This clonotype was counted many times. The V and J genes are TRBV5-1 and TRBJ2-7; D unclear. Germline CDR1 and CDR2: SGHRS and YFSETQ. The CDR3 has 14 amino acids. Trimming took 0 bases from V and 1 from J, leaving 8 bases between them. CDR3 amino acids: CASSLGSQSYEQYF. The CDR3 DNA follows: TGCGCCAGCAGCTTGGGGAGTCAGTCCTACGAGCAGTACTTC.

V usage is TRBV12-3 or TRBV12-4 and J usage is TRBJ2-1; D may be TRBD2 (5 bases). The CDR3 contains 12 residues. V lost 8 bases, J lost 5 bases, and 10 bases lay in between. The CDR3 nucleotides read TGTGCCAGCGCCCCCGGGGACAATGAGCAGTTCTTC. It yields the protein CASAPGDNEQFF.

The sample holds many counts of this clonotype. The V gene is TRBV28, the J gene TRBJ2-3; 7 nucleotides line up with TRBD2. The CDR3 runs 15 residues. The junction had 7 bases not matched to a gene; V was cut back by 5 bases and J by 2 bases. Germline CDR1 reads MDHEN; CDR2 reads SYDVKM. In nucleotides, the CDR3 is TGTGCCAGCAGTCCTATAGCGGGCCCCACAGATACGCAGTATTTT. Its translation is CASSPIAGPTDTQYF.

This clonotype was detected a few times. This rearrangement joins TRBV5-1 to TRBJ2-5; the D gene is possibly TRBD1 (6 bases). V lost 5 bases to trimming and J lost 0 bases, with 8 bases between them. CDR1 and CDR2 (germline): SGHRS, YFSETQ. The CDR3 totals 13 residues. The CDR3 region has the DNA TGCGCCAGCAGGGGGGACAACCAAGAGACCCAGTACTTC. Translating it yields CASRGDNQETQYF.

The chain couples TRBV24-1 to TRBJ2-7; D is uncertain. Looked up from germline, CDR1 is KGHDR and CDR2 is SFDVKD. The CDR3 loop spans 13 amino acids. Deletions cut 0 bases from V and 3 bases from J, with 5 bases between. The CDR3 spells CATSDLGGYEQYF. CDR3 nucleotides: TGTGCCACCAGTGATTTGGGCGGCTACGAGCAGTACTTC.

V and J are TRBV6-2 or TRBV6-3 and TRBJ2-7; the D gene is possibly TRBD1 (5 bases). This CDR3 has 13 residues. V gave up 8 bases and J gave up 7 bases, with 18 bases separating them. Germline CDR1 MNHEY, CDR2 SVGEGT. In DNA form, the CDR3 reads TGTGCCAGCCGGACAAACGACCTACGAGAGCAGTACTTC. It codes for CASRTNDLREQYF.